The source of this T cell receptor (beta chain) is a study of cytomegalovirus exposure and HLA in healthy donors. Here immunoSEQ multiplex PCR was the method, and the copy in TCRdb shows in-frame clones only, minus some. The data contain nearly 80,000 clones, under 95% of them singletons. After removal of 5 bases from V and 1 base from J, the junction contained 5 bases not matched to a gene. This CDR3 has 15 amino acids. The germline CDR1 and CDR2 sequences are MDHEN and SYDVKM. The TCR sequence derives from a woman aged 25-40 years in good health and CMV-seronegative. The material sequenced was PBMCs. V gene TRBV28 combines with J gene TRBJ1-5, with 7 bases lining up with TRBD1. Here the CDR3 reads CASSPETGSNQPQHF. In DNA, the CDR3 is TGTGCCAGCAGTCCGGAGACAGGGAGCAATCAGCCCCAGCATTTT.